This T cell receptor (beta chain) was recovered during a study of T cell responses to AZD1222 COVID-19 vaccine. Findings and caveats of the study: The breadth and depth of Spike-specific TCRs increased once two AZD1222 doses had been given.

This clone has more than one count but fewer than ten. Its specificity is not known. Trimming removed 0 bases from V and 0 bases from J, with 8 bases in between. Germline V gives CDR1 SGHTA, CDR2 FQGTGA. The CDR3 extends over 16 amino acids. Produced via immunoSEQ multiplex PCR; TCRdb's table is partial and in-frame only. Among 95,000 to 120,000 clones listed, about 86% were seen once. The genes are TRBV7-3 and TRBJ2-2, with D uncertain. This clonotype was obtained from an adult in good health. Material: peripheral blood, obtained on day 0 of AZD1222 vaccination. CDR3 protein: CASSLTPTSNTGELFF. The CDR3 nucleotides read TGTGCCAGCAGCTTAACACCCACCTCGAACACCGGGGAGCTGTTTTTT.